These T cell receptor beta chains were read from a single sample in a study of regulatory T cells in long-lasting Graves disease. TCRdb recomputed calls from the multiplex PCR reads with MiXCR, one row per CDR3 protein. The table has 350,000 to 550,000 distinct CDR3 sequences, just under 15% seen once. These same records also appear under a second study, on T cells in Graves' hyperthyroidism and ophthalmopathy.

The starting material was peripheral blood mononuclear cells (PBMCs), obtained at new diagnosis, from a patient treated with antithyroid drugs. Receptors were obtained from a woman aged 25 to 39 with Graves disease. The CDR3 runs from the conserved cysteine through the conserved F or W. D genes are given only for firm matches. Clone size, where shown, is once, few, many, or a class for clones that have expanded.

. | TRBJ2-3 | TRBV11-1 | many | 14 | TGTGCCAGCAGCTTCGACCATGGTTGGGATACGCAGTATTTT | CASSFDHGWDTQYF
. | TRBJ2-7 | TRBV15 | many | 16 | TGTGCCACCAGCAGGGGAGGTACACTGATCTCCTACGAGCAGTACTTC | CATSRGGTLISYEQYF
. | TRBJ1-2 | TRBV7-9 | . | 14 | TGTGCCAGCAGCTCAAACGGGGTTAACTATGGCTACACCTTC | CASSSNGVNYGYTF
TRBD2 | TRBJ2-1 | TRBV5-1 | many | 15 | TGTGCCAGCAGTCGGGGACTAGCGGGATACAATGAGCAGTTCTTC | CASSRGLAGYNEQFF
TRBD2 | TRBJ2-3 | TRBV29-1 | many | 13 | TGCAGCGTAATAGCGGGGCACACAGATACGCAGTATTTT | CSVIAGHTDTQYF
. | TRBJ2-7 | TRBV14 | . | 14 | TGTGCCAGCAGCCAAGTCAGGAGCTCCTACGAGCAGTACTTC | CASSQVRSSYEQYF
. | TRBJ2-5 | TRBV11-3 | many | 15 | TGTGCCAGCAGCTCCCCTCGACCACGGGGTGAGACCCAGTACTTC | CASSSPRPRGETQYF
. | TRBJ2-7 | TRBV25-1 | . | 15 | TGTGCCAGCAATGTGTTCCCGGGCCCCCGACGCGAGCAGTACTTC | CASNVFPGPRREQYF
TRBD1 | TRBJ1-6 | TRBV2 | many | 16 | TGTGCCAGCACCATACAGGGGATGCCCTATAATTCACCCCTCCACTTT | CASTIQGMPYNSPLHF
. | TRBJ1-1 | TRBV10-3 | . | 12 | TGTGCCATCAGTGATCGGTGGGCTGAAGCTTTCTTT | CAISDRWAEAFF
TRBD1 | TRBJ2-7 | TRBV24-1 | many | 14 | TGTGCCACCTCCTCCTCGGGCAGGGGGTACGAGCAGTACTTC | CATSSSGRGYEQYF
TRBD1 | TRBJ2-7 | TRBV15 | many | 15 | TGTGCCACCAGCAGAGCTTGGACAGGGGGGTACGAGCAGTACTTC | CATSRAWTGGYEQYF
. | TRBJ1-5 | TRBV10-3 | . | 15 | TGTGCCATCAGTGAGAGGTTCACCCCCCTTAAGCCCCAGCATTTT | CAISERFTPLKPQHF
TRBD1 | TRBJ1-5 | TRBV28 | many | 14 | TGTGCCAGCACCCCACAGGGGGGAGGTCAGCCCCAGCATTTT | CASTPQGGGQPQHF
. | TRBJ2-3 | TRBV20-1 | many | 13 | TGCGGAGGGTGGAGGTTGGGCACTGATACGCAGTATTTT | CGGWRLGTDTQYF
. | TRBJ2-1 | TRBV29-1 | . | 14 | TGCAGCGCCGGAACTTCTGACTCCTACAATGAGCAGTTCTTC | CSAGTSDSYNEQFF
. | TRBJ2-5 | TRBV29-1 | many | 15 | TGCAGCGTTGTAGACTTTGGGGGATATCAAGAGACCCAGTACTTC | CSVVDFGGYQETQYF
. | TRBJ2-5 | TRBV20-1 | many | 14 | TGCAGTGCCACTACCCCGGCCCAAGAAAAGGCCCAGTACTTC | CSATTPAQEKAQYF
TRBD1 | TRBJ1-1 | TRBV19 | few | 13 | TGTGCCGGGGGACAGTCGGGCTCCACTGAAGCTTTCTTT | CAGGQSGSTEAFF
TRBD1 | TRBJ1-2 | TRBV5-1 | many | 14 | TGTGCCAGTAGCCCAGGACAGGGCGACTATGGCTACACCTTC | CASSPGQGDYGYTF
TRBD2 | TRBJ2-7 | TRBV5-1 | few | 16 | TGCGCCAGCAGCTTAGTGGGCCGGGGGGGAGGATACGAGCAGTACTTC | CASSLVGRGGGYEQYF
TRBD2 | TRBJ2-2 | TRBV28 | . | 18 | TGTGCCAGCAGTTTAATACCCTGGGTAGCGGGAAGTGACGGGGAGCTGTTTTTT | CASSLIPWVAGSDGELFF
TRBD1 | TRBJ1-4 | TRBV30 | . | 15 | TGTGCCTGGAGTTGGGTGGGACAGACTAATGAAAAACTGTTTTTT | CAWSWVGQTNEKLFF
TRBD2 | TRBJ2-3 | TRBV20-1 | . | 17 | TGCAGTGCTAGAGACCTACTAGCGGGAGTTAGTAGCGGTACGCAGTATTTT | CSARDLLAGVSSGTQYF
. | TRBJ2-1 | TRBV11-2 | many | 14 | TGTGCCAGCAGCTTAGGGGGCATTACGAAGGGGCAGTTCTTC | CASSLGGITKGQFF
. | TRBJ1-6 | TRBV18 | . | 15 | TGTGCCAGCTCACCCAGATTCTTCTATAATTCACCCCTCCACTTT | CASSPRFFYNSPLHF
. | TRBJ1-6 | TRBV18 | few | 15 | TGTGCCAGCTCACCACCTGGCCAGGGAGGCTCACCCCTCCACTTT | CASSPPGQGGSPLHF
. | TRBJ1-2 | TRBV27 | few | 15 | TGTGCCAGCAGTTGGGCCGGAGGGGGAAGCTATGGCTACACCTTC | CASSWAGGGSYGYTF
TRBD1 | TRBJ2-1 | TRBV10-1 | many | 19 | TGCGCCAGCAGGACAGGGGAACTAAAGCGGACCTCCAAAGGGAATGAGCAGTTCTTC | CASRTGELKRTSKGNEQFF
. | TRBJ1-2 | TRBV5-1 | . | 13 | TGCGCCAGCAGCTTGGCCGCCAGGGATGGCTACACCTTC | CASSLAARDGYTF
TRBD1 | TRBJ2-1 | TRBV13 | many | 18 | TGTGCCAGCAGCCCCCGGGACAGGACATATAGGTCGCACAATGAGCAGTTCTTC | CASSPRDRTYRSHNEQFF
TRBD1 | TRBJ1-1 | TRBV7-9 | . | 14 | TGTGCCAGCAGCGCCAGACAGGGGAACACTGAAGCTTTCTTT | CASSARQGNTEAFF
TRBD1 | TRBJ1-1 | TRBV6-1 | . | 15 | TGTGCCAGCAGTGAAGTCGGGACAGGGGGCACTGAAGCTTTCTTT | CASSEVGTGGTEAFF
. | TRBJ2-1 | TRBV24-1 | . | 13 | TGTGCCACCAGTGATGGGCCTAAGTATGAGCAGTTCTTC | CATSDGPKYEQFF
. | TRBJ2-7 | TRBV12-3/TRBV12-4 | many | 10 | TGTGCCAGGAACGGGATTGAGCAGTACTTC | CARNGIEQYF
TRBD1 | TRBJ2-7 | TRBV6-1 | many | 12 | TGTGCCAGCAGCTGGACAGGGGCCGAGCAGTACTTC | CASSWTGAEQYF
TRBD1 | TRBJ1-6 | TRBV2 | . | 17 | TGTGCCAGCATCCCAAGGGACAGTTACTCCTATAATTCACCCCTCCACTTT | CASIPRDSYSYNSPLHF
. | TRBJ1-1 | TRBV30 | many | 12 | TGTGCCTGGAGTGTTCCGAACACTGAAGCTTTCTTT | CAWSVPNTEAFF
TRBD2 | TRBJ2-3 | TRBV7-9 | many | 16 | TGTGCCAGCAGCTCAACGGTGCGGGAGGGTCCAGATACGCAGTATTTT | CASSSTVREGPDTQYF
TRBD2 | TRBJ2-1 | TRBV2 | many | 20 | TGTGCCAGCAGTGGGGGACTAGCGGGAGGGCGTAGAGCCTCCTACAATGAGCAGTTCTTC | CASSGGLAGGRRASYNEQFF
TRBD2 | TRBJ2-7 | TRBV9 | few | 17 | TGTGCCAGCAGCGTAGACCCCCCGGGCGGGAGTAGGTACGAGCAGTACTTC | CASSVDPPGGSRYEQYF
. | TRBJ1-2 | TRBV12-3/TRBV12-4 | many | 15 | TGTGCCAGCAGCATGGTGGTCATTGCTAACTATGGCTACACCTTC | CASSMVVIANYGYTF